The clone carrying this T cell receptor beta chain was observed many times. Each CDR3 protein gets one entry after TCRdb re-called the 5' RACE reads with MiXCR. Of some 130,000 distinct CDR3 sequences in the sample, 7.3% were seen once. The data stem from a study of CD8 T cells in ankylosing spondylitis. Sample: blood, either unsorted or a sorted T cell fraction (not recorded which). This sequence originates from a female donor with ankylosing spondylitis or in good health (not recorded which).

The CDR3 protein is CAISESAGIETQYF. DNA of the CDR3: TGTGCCATCAGTGAGTCGGCGGGGATAGAGACCCAGTACTTC. V gene TRBV10-3 combines with J gene TRBJ2-5, with a weak D call TRBD2 (6 bases). The CDR3 contains 14 residues. Deletions cut 0 bases from V and 4 bases from J, with 9 bases between. Germline loops: CDR1 ENHRY, CDR2 SYGVKD.